This TCR beta chain emerged from a study of cytomegalovirus exposure and HLA in healthy donors. The CDR3 loop spans 19 amino acids. Trimming took off 3 bases at V and 0 bases at J, with 22 bases between the two ends. Germline V gene data show CDR1 as SGDLS and CDR2 as YYNGEE. 60 Vbeta and 13 Jbeta primers were used in PCR. Profiled with immunoSEQ multiplex PCR; TCRdb holds only in-frame clones, not every one. The profile shows some 200,000 clones, roughly 84% of them singletons. The V call is TRBV9, the J call TRBJ1-3; maybe TRBD1 (5 bases). The sample taken for sequencing was PBMCs. This clonotype was sampled from a boy aged 2 to 10 in good health and CMV-seronegative. CDR3 bases: TGTGCCAGCAGCGCTTCCCCACTGACAGTTTCGTACTCTGGAAACACCATATATTTT. Its protein is CASSASPLTVSYSGNTIYF.